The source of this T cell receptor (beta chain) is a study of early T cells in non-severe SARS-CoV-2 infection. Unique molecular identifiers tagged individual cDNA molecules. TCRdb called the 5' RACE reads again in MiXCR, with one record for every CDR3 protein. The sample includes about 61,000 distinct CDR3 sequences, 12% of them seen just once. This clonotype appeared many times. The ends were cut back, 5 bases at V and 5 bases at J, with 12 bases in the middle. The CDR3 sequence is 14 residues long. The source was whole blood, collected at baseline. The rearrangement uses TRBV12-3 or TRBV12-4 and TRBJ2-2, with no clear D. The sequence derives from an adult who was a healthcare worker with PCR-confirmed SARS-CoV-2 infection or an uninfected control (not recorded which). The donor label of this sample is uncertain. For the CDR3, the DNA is TGTGCCAGCAGTCTTAGGTGGGAAACCGGGGAGCTGTTTTTT. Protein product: CASSLRWETGELFF.